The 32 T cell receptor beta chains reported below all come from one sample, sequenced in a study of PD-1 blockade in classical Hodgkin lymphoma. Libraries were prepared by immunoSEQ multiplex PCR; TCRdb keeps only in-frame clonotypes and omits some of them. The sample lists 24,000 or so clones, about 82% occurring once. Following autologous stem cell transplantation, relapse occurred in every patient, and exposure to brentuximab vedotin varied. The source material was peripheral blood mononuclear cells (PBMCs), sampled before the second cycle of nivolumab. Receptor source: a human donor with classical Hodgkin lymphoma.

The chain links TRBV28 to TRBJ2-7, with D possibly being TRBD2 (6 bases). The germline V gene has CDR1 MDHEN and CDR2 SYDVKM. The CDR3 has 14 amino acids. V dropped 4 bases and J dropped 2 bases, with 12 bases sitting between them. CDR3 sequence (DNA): TGTGCCAGCAGTTACCCCGGGAGAGCCTACGAGCAGTACGTC. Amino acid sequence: CASSYPGRAYEQYV.

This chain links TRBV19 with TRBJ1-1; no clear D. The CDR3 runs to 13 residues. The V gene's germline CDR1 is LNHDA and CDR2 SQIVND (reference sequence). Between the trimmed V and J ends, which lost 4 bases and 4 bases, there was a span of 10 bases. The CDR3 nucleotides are TGTGCCAGTAGTACTTATTTAGGCACTGAAGCTTTCTTT. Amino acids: CASSTYLGTEAFF.

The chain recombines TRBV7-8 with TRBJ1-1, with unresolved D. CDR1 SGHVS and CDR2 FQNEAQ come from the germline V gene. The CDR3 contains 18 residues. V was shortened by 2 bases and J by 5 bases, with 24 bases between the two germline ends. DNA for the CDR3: TGTGCCAGCAGCTTAATGGCCCCCACTATATACGTCGAAACTGAAGCTTTCTTT. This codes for CASSLMAPTIYVETEAFF. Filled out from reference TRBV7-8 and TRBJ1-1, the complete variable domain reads GAGVSQSPRYKVAKRGQDVALRCDPISGHVSLFWYQQALGQGPEFLTYFQNEAQLDKSGLPSDRFFAERPEGSVSTLKIQRTQQEDSAVYLCASSLMAPTIYVETEAFFGQGTRLTVV.

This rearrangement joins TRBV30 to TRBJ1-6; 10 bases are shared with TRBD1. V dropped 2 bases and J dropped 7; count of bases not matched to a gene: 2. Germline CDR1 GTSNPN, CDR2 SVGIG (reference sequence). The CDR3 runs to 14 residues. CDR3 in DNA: TGTGCCTGGAGTCCGGGACAGGGGAATTCACCCCTCCACTTT. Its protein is CAWSPGQGNSPLHF.

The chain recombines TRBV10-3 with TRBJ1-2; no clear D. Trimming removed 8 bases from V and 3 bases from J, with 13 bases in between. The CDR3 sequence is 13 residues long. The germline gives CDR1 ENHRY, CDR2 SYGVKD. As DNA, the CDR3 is TGTGCCATCTCTTGGCCTAGGGACTATGGCTACACCTTC. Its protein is CAISWPRDYGYTF.

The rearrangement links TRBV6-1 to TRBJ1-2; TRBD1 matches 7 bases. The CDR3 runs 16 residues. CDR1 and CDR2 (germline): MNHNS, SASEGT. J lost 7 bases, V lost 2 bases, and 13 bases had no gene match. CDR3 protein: CASSEKVRGKDGGYTF. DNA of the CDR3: TGTGCCAGCAGTGAAAAGGTCAGGGGGAAGGACGGTGGCTACACCTTC.

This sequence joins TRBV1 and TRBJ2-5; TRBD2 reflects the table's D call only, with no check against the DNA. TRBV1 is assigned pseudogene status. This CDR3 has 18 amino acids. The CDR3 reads CTSSQDGLAGRTQETQYF. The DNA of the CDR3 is TGCACCAGCAGCCAAGATGGCCTAGCGGGAAGAACCCAAGAGACCCAGTACTTC.

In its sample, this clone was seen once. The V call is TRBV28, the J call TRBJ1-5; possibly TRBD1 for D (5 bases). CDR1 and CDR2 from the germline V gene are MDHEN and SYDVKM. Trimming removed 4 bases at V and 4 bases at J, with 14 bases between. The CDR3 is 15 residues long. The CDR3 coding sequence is TGTGCCAGCAGTTATGTTCGAGGGACGAATCAGCCCCAGCATTTT. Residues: CASSYVRGTNQPQHF.

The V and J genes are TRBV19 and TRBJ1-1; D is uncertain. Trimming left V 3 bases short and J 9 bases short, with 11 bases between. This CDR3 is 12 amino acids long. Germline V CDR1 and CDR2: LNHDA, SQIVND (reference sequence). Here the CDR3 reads CASSMSRKKAFF. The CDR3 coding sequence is TGTGCCAGTAGTATGTCGCGTAAGAAAGCTTTCTTT.

CDR3 coding DNA: TGTGCCAGCAGTGAGCCAGTAGCCTCTTTCGGTGAGCAGTTCTTC. Protein sequence: CASSEPVASFGEQFF. The rearrangement joins TRBV6-4 to TRBJ2-1, with D unclear. The CDR3 contains 15 residues. From germline, CDR1 is MRHNA and CDR2 SNTAGT. Trimming cost V 3 bases and J 9 bases, with 18 bases left between them.

The CDR3 coding sequence is TGTGCCAGTAGTAAGTCGGCGGGGGCGAAGTCCAATGAGCAGTTCTTC. Translated: CASSKSAGAKSNEQFF. The V and J genes are TRBV19 and TRBJ2-1, with a possible D match to TRBD2 (7 bases). CDR3 length: 16 residues. Germline CDR1 and CDR2: LNHDA and SQIVND (reference sequence). Trimming left V 4 bases short and J 6 bases short, with 19 bases between.

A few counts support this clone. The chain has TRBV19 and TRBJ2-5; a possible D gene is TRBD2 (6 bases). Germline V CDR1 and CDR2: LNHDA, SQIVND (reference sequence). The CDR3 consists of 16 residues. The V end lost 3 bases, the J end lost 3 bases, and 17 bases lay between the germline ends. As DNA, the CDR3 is TGTGCCAGTAGTATTATGTTTTCGGGCGGGAAAGAGACCCAGTACTTC. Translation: CASSIMFSGGKETQYF.

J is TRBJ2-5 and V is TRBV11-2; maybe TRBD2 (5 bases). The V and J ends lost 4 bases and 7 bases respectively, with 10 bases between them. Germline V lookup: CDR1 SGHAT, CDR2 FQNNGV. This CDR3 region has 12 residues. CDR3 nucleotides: TGTGCCAGCAGCTCCCGAGGGTGGACCCAGTACTTC. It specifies CASSSRGWTQYF.

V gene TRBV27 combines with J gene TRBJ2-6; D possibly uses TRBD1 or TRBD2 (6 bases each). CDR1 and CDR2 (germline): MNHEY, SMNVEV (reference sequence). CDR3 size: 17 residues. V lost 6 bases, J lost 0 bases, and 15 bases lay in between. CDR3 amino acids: CASRDRAGRSGANVLTF. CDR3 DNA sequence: TGTGCCAGCAGGGACAGAGCGGGCCGCTCTGGGGCCAACGTCCTGACTTTC.

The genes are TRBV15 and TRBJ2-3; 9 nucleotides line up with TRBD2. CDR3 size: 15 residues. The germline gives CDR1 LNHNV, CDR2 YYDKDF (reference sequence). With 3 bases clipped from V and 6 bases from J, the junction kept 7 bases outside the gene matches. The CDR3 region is CATSRREGQYDTQYF. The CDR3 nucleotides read TGTGCCACCAGCAGGCGGGAGGGCCAGTATGATACGCAGTATTTT.

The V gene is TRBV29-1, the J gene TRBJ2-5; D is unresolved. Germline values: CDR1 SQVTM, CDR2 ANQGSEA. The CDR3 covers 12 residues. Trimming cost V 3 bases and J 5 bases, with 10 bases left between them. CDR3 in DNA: TGCAGCGTTGACATCGCCGGGGAGACCCAGTACTTC. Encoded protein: CSVDIAGETQYF.

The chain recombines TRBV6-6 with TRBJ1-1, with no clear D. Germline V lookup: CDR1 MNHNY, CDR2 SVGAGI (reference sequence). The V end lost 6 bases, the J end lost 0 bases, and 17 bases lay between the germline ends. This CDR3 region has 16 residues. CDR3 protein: CASSQRAGLVNTEAFF. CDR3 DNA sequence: TGTGCCAGCAGCCAAAGAGCAGGTCTCGTGAACACTGAAGCTTTCTTT.

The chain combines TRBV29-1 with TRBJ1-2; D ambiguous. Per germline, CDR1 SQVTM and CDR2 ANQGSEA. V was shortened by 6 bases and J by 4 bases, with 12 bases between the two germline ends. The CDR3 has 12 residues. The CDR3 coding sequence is TGCAGCGTCGCTGGGCGGCTCTATGGCTACACCTTC. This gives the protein CSVAGRLYGYTF.

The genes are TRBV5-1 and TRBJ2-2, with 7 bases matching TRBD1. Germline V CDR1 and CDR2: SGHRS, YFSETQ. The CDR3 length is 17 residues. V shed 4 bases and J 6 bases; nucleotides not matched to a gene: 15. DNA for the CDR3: TGCGCCAGCAGCCCGTACAGGGGCAGTATAGTCCCCGGGGAGCTGTTTTTT. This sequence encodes CASSPYRGSIVPGELFF.

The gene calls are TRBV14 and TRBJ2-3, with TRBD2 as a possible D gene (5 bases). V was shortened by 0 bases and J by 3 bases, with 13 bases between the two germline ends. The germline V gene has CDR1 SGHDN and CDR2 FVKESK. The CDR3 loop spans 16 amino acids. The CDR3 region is CASSQEVLDSTDTQYF. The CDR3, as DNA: TGTGCCAGCAGCCAAGAGGTACTAGATAGTACAGATACGCAGTATTTT.

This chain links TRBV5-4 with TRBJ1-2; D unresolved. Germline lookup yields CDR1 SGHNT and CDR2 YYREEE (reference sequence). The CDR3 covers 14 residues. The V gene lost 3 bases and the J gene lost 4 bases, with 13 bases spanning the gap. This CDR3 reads CASSSGPLPYGYTF. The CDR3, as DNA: TGTGCCAGCAGCTCCGGCCCATTGCCCTATGGCTACACCTTC.

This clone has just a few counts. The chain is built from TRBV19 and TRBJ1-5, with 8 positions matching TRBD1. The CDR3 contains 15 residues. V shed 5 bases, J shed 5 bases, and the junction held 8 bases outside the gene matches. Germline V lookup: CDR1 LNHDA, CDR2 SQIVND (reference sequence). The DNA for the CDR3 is TGTGCCAGTAGTCCGACAGGGGTATCTTATCAGCCCCAGCATTTT. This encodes CASSPTGVSYQPQHF.

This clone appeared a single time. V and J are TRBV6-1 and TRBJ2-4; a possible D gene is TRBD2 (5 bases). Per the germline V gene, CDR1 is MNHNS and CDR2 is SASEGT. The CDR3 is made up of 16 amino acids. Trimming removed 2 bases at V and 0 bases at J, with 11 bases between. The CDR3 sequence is CASSERVGLAKNIQYF. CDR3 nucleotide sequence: TGTGCCAGCAGTGAAAGGGTAGGACTAGCCAAAAACATTCAGTACTTC.

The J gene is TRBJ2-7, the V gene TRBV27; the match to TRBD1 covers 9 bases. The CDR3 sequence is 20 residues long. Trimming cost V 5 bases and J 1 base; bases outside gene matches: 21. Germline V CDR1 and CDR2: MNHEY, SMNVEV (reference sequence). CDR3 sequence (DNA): TGTGCCAGCAGTCCCAGTCGGTTGGGACAGGGTTCCCAAAATTCCTACGAGCAGTACTTC. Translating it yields CASSPSRLGQGSQNSYEQYF.

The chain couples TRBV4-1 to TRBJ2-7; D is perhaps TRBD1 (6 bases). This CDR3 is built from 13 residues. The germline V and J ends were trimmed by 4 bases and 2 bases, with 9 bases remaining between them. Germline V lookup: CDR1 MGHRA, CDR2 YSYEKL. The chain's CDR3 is CASSLGQTYEQYF. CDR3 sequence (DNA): TGCGCCAGCAGCCTGGGACAAACCTACGAGCAGTACTTC.

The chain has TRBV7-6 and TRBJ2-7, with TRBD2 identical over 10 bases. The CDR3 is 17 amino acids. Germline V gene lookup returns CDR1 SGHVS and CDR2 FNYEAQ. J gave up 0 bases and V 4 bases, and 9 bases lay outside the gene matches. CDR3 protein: CASSSQAAGGPSYEQYF. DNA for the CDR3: TGTGCCAGCAGCTCACAGGCAGCGGGAGGGCCCTCCTACGAGCAGTACTTC.

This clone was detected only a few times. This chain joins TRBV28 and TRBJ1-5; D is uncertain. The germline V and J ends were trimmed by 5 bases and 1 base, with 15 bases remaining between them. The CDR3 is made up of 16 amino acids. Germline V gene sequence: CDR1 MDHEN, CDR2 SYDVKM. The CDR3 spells CASSLRAAPSNQPQHF. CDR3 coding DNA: TGTGCCAGCAGTCTCAGAGCTGCCCCGAGCAATCAGCCCCAGCATTTT.

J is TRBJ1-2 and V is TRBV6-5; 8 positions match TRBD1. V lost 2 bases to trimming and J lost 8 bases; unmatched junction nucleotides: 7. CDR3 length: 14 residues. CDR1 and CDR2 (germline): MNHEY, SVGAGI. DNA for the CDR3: TGTGCCAGCAGTTACGGGGGGACAGGCGGCGGCTACACCTTC. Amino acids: CASSYGGTGGGYTF.

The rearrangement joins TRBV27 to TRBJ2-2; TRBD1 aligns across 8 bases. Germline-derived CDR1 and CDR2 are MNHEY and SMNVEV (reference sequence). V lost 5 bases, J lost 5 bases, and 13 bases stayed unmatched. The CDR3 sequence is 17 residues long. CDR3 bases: TGTGCCAGCAGTCGCTGCACTTGGACAGGGTGTACCGGGGAGCTGTTTTTT. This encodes CASSRCTWTGCTGELFF.

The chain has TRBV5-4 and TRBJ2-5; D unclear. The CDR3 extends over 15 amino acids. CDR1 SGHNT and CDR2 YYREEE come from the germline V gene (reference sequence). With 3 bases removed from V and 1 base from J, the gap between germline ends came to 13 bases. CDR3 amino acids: CASSSKSEFQETQYF. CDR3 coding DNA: TGTGCCAGCAGCTCAAAATCGGAGTTCCAAGAGACCCAGTACTTC.

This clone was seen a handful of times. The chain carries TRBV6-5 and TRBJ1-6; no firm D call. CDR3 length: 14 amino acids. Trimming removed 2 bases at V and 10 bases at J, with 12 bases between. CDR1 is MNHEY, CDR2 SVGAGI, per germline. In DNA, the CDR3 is TGTGCCAGCAGTTACAGTTGGAAGGGCTCACCCCTCCACTTT. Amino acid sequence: CASSYSWKGSPLHF.

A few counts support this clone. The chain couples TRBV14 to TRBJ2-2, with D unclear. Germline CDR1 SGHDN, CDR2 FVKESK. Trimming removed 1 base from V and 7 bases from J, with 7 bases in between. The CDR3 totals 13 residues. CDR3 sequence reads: CASSQVRNGELFF. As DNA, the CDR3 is TGTGCCAGCAGCCAAGTCCGGAACGGGGAGCTGTTTTTT.